Reported below is one T cell receptor beta chain. Its antigen is undetermined. The data are from a study of pediatric ulcerative colitis. Looking at the study overall: Disease was pancolitis in more than five and left-sided in two, histology-confirmed. Broader study findings: Blood samples from a couple of patients yielded substantially fewer templates and were excluded from blood-rectal overlap analysis.

During colonoscopy, one to two rectal pinch biopsies were collected. Profiling relied on immunoSEQ multiplex PCR, and the TCRdb table lists in-frame clones only, not all of them. Altogether approximately 15,000 clones are present, around 70% being singletons, with the ten largest covering around 3.5%. Trimming removed 3 bases from V and 0 bases from J, with 9 bases in between. Germline values: CDR1 LGHNA, CDR2 YNFKEQ. The CDR3 is made up of 15 amino acids. Sequencing input: gut tissue. The gene calls are TRBV4-2 and TRBJ2-1, with D possibly TRBD2 on 6 matching bases. This clonotype was obtained from a girl under 18 with moderate ulcerative colitis. CDR3 nucleotides: TGTGCCAGCAGCCAGTACGGGGGCTCCTACAATGAGCAGTTCTTC. Its translation is CASSQYGGSYNEQFF.